This TCR beta chain appears in the sequencing data of a study of shared clonotypes between healthy human individuals. In the study overall: Each donor contributed plates that comprised three CD4 naive, three CD4 memory, two CD8 naive and one CD8 memory.

In regard to this clone: Its antigen remains unknown.

The study, taken as a whole, reports: Depth of sequencing was expected to influence donor clonotype sharing. Represented genetic and exposure-history diversity was restricted by having few donors.

Subsets obtained from CD4+ cells comprised CD45RA+ naive and CD45RA-negative memory cells. Libraries were prepared by immunoSEQ multiplex PCR; TCRdb keeps only in-frame clonotypes and omits some of them. The sample yields some 2 million clones, roughly 94% seen once. V lost 1 base and J lost 4, with 8 bases in between. Looked up from germline, CDR1 is SNHLY and CDR2 is FYNNEI. This CDR3 is 14 amino acids long. V is TRBV2 and J is TRBJ2-1, with unresolved D. The source of this sequence is a young man in good health. Sequencing used naive CD4+ T cells sorted from blood. This sample's subset: CD45RA+ positively selected. The CDR3 DNA reads TGTGCCAGCAGTGAAGGCTGGCAGTACAATGAGCAGTTCTTC. It is translated as CASSEGWQYNEQFF.